This T cell receptor beta chain was sequenced during a study of identical twins. TCRdb passed the 5' RACE reads through MiXCR, listing each CDR3 protein once. The top ten clones hold 1.5% to 2% of a sample with about 890,000 distinct CDR3 sequences, roughly 12% of them seen once. This sample was also put to use in a study of yellow fever vaccine responses in identical twins.

The clonotype comes from a woman aged 18-35 years in good health. Sequencing was carried out using PBMCs.

The CDR3 sequence is CASSPSATPTYNEQFF. The CDR3 nucleotides are TGTGCCAGCAGCCCCTCGGCGACTCCGACCTACAATGAGCAGTTCTTC. This chain links TRBV3-1 with TRBJ2-1; D remains unclear. Trimming stripped 4 bases from V and 2 bases from J, with 15 bases between. The length of the CDR3 is 16 residues. Germline CDR1 and CDR2: LGHDT and YNNKEL (reference sequence).